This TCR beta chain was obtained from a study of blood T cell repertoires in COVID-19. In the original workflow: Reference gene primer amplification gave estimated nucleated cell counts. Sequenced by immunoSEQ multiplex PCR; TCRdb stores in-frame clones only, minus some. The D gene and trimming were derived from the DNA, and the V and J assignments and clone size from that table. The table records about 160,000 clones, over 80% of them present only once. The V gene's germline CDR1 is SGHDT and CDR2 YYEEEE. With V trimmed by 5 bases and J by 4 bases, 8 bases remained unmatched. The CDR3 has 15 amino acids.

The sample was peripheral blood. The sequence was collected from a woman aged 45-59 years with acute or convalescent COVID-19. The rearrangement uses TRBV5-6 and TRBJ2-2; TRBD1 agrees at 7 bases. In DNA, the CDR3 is TGTGCCAGCAGTTTCGGGACAGTCTCCACCGGGGAGCTGTTTTTT. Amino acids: CASSFGTVSTGELFF. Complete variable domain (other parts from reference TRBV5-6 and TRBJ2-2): DAGVTQSPTHLIKTRGQQVTLRCSPKSGHDTVSWYQQALGQGPQFIFQYYEEEERQRGNFPDRFSGHQFPNYSSELNVNALLLGDSALYLCASSFGTVSTGELFFGEGSRLTVL.